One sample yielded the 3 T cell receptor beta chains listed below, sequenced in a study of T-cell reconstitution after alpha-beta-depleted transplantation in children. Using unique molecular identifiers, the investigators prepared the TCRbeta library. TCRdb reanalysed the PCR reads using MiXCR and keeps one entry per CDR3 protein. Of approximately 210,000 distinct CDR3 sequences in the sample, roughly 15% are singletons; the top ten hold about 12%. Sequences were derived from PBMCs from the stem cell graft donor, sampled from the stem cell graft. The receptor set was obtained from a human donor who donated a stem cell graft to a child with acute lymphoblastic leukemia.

The CDR3 coding sequence is TGTGCCAGCAGTATCGGCAATCAGCCCCAGCATTTT. Protein product: CASSIGNQPQHF. V and J are TRBV28 and TRBJ1-5; D uncertain. V was shortened by 5 bases and J by 2 bases, with 4 bases between the two germline ends. Germline CDR1 reads MDHEN; CDR2 reads SYDVKM. This CDR3 region has 12 residues.

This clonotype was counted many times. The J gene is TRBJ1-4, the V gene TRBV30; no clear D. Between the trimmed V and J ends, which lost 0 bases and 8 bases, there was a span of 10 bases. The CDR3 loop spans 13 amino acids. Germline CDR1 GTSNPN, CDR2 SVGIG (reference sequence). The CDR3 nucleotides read TGTGCCTGGAGTGTCCGGATTCGGGAAAAACTGTTTTTT. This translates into CAWSVRIREKLFF.

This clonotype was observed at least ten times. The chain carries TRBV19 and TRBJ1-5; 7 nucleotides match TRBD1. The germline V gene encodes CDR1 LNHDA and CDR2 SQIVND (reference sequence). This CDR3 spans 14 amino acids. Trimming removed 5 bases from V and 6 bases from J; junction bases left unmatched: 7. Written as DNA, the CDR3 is TGTGCCAGTAGTTTCCAACAGGGGCGTCAGCCCCAGCATTTT. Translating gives CASSFQQGRQPQHF. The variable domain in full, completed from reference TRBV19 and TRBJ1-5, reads DGGITQSPKYLFRKEGQNVTLSCEQNLNHDAMYWYRQDPGQGLRLIYYSQIVNDFQKGDIAEGYSVSREKKESFPLTVTSAQKNPTAFYLCASSFQQGRQPQHFGDGTRLSIL.